One T cell receptor (beta chain) is described in this entry. Its cognate antigen is unknown. This entry comes from a study of beta chain features in type 1 diabetes. Study outcomes and limitations: A potential influence of HLA type upon TCRB rearrangement remained unresolved herein. Shortening that was moderate but significant affected the TCRB CDR3s of Type 1 diabetes patients in all four CD4+ subsets. Across patients, naive, central memory and Treg TCRB repertoires exhibited apparently greater similarity than was observed across healthy donors.

Expressed TCRB transcripts were sequenced, since all the RNA that had been isolated was reverse transcribed. Profiling relied on immunoSEQ multiplex PCR, and the TCRdb table lists in-frame clones only, not all of them. The repertoire holds some 220,000 clones, with roughly a tenth as singletons. Sorting based on CD45RO/CCR7/CD25/CD127/CD95/CD27 separated CD4+ naive, central memory, regulatory and stem cell-like memory cells. The CDR3 length is 17 residues. Germline values: CDR1 SGHTA, CDR2 FQGNSA. V lost 7 bases to trimming and J lost 0 bases, with 22 bases between them. Sequenced input: central memory CD4+ T cells from blood. The sequence derives from a man between 18 and 29 years old in good health. The chain employs TRBV7-2 and TRBJ2-7; D is perhaps TRBD2 (6 bases). In DNA form, the CDR3 reads TGTGCCAGCAACCCGAAGGGGATTCTAGCGCACTCCTACGAGCAGTACTTC. Translated: CASNPKGILAHSYEQYF.